These 27 T cell receptor beta chains originate from one sample sequenced in a study of identifying expanded T cells in peripheral blood. Only in-frame clones appear in the TCRdb table, and some are missing; sequencing was by immunoSEQ multiplex PCR. This table holds about 78,000 clones, 70% to 90% found once. Sequenced sample: blood. These receptor sequences come from a person between 18 and 75 years old in good health.

V usage is TRBV27 and J usage is TRBJ2-7; D possibly corresponds to TRBD2 (7 bases). CDR3 length equals 16 residues. Germline CDR1 MNHEY, CDR2 SMNVEV (reference sequence). Trimming removed 0 bases at V and 3 bases at J, with 15 bases between. DNA of the CDR3: TGTGCCAGCAGTTTATCGACAGGACTAGTGGTCTACGAGCAGTACTTC. The encoded protein is CASSLSTGLVVYEQYF.

The rearrangement links TRBV5-1 to TRBJ2-1; 7 bases line up with TRBD1. From germline, CDR1 is SGHRS and CDR2 YFSETQ. The CDR3 has 16 amino acids. J lost 0 bases, V lost 4 bases, and 7 bases had no gene match. CDR3 region: CASSLAGGTSYNEQFF. CDR3 nucleotides: TGCGCCAGCAGCCTAGCAGGGGGTACCTCCTACAATGAGCAGTTCTTC.

The chain recombines TRBV20-1 with TRBJ2-3; no clear D gene. From germline, CDR1 is DFQATT and CDR2 SNEGSKA (reference sequence). V was shortened by 5 bases and J by 5 bases, with 8 bases between the two germline ends. The CDR3 has 11 residues. The CDR3 nucleotides read TGCAGTGCTCTCATGGGAGATACGCAGTATTTT. As protein: CSALMGDTQYF.

The chain recombines TRBV6-5 with TRBJ1-2; no reliable D call. With 0 bases removed from V and 1 base from J, the gap between germline ends came to 9 bases. The germline V gene encodes CDR1 MNHEY and CDR2 SVGAGI. The CDR3 loop spans 15 amino acids. Here the CDR3 DNA reads TGTGCCAGCAGTTACTCGAATCGGAATAACTATGGCTACACCTTC. Translating gives CASSYSNRNNYGYTF.

The chain uses TRBV6-5 and TRBJ2-1; no reliable D call. CDR3 length: 11 residues. Trimming removed 2 bases from V and 9 bases from J, with 5 bases in between. CDR1 is MNHEY, CDR2 SVGAGI, per germline. CDR3 region: CASSYRSEQFF. The CDR3 bases are TGTGCCAGCAGTTACCGGAGTGAGCAGTTCTTC.

This sequence joins TRBV5-1 and TRBJ1-5; 7 bases are a match to TRBD1. Germline CDR1 reads SGHRS; CDR2 reads YFSETQ. This CDR3 is 14 amino acids long. V dropped 4 bases and J dropped 6; count of bases not matched to a gene: 7. The CDR3 sequence is CASSPTGMGQPQHF. CDR3 DNA: TGCGCCAGCAGCCCGACAGGGATGGGTCAGCCCCAGCATTTT.

The CDR3 DNA is TGTGCCAGCAGCTTAAATAATGAGCAGTTCTTC. Residues: CASSLNNEQFF. V usage is TRBV7-3 and J usage is TRBJ2-1, with D unclear. Trimming left V 1 base short and J 7 bases short, with 2 bases between. Germline V gene sequence: CDR1 SGHTA, CDR2 FQGTGA. The length of the CDR3 is 11 residues. Complete variable domain (other parts from reference TRBV7-3 and TRBJ2-1): GAGVSQTPSNKVTEKGKYVELRCDPISGHTALYWYRQSLGQGPEFLIYFQGTGAADDSGLPNDRFFAVRPEGSVSTLKIQRTERGDSAVYLCASSLNNEQFFGPGTRLTVL.

The V gene is TRBV30, the J gene TRBJ1-3; D is undetermined. Germline V gives CDR1 GTSNPN, CDR2 SVGIG (reference sequence). The CDR3 has 13 residues. V dropped 1 base and J dropped 4 bases, with 8 bases sitting between them. The CDR3 nucleotides read TGTGCCTGGAGTGCCCCGCACGGAAACACCATATATTTT. Its protein is CAWSAPHGNTIYF.

The chain recombines TRBV6-4 with TRBJ2-7, with 8 bases matching TRBD1. With V trimmed by 7 bases and J by 2 bases, 7 bases remained unmatched. This CDR3 region has 14 residues. Germline CDR1 reads MRHNA; CDR2 reads SNTAGT. The CDR3 is CASTKDREAYEQYF. The CDR3 nucleotides are TGTGCCAGCACCAAGGACAGGGAGGCCTACGAGCAGTACTTC.

The chain carries TRBV27 and TRBJ2-1, with 15 bases that match TRBD2. With 6 bases clipped from V and 6 bases from J, the junction kept 3 bases outside the gene matches. The germline V gene has CDR1 MNHEY and CDR2 SMNVEV (reference sequence). This CDR3 is 15 amino acids long. The CDR3, as DNA: TGTGCCAGCAGCCTGGGACTAGCGGGAGGCAATGAGCAGTTCTTC. This gives the protein CASSLGLAGGNEQFF.

The gene calls are TRBV29-1 and TRBJ1-1; no clear D. V shed 6 bases and J shed 5 bases, with 10 bases lying between them. Germline assignment: CDR1 SQVTM and CDR2 ANQGSEA. The CDR3 contains 11 residues. The DNA of the CDR3 is TGCAGCGTGGGTATGGGGACTGAAGCTTTCTTT. Amino acids: CSVGMGTEAFF.

V and J are TRBV19 and TRBJ2-7; D is possibly TRBD1 (5 bases). This CDR3 contains 12 residues. CDR1 and CDR2 (germline): LNHDA, SQIVND (reference sequence). V lost 3 bases, J lost 6 bases, and 9 bases lay in between. The CDR3 sequence: CASSMGQGEQYF. The CDR3 DNA reads TGTGCCAGTAGTATGGGGCAGGGCGAGCAGTACTTC.

J is TRBJ1-4 and V is TRBV28, with TRBD1 matching over 8 bases. The length of the CDR3 is 15 residues. Germline V gene data show CDR1 as MDHEN and CDR2 as SYDVKM. The V gene end was trimmed by 4 bases and the J gene end by 3 bases; junction bases not matched to a gene: 4. DNA for the CDR3: TGTGCCAGCAGTTACACAGGGGGGTCTAATGAAAAACTGTTTTTT. This gives the protein CASSYTGGSNEKLFF.

The chain is built from TRBV11-3 and TRBJ2-2; D is possibly TRBD1 (5 bases). Trimming took 3 bases from V and 4 from J, leaving 9 bases between them. CDR1 is SGHNT and CDR2 is YENEEA in the germline V gene. The CDR3 is 14 amino acids. CDR3 nucleotide sequence: TGTGCCAGCAGCTTCCAGGGTTCCACCGGGGAGCTGTTTTTT. It codes for CASSFQGSTGELFF.

The J gene is TRBJ2-2, the V gene TRBV25-1; 8 nucleotides match TRBD1. Germline values: CDR1 MGHDK, CDR2 SYGVNS. Unmatched junction bases numbered 2, after V lost 5 bases and J lost 0 bases. The CDR3 loop spans 15 amino acids. The CDR3 DNA reads TGTGCCAGCAGTCGACAGGGGACGAACACCGGGGAGCTGTTTTTT. As protein: CASSRQGTNTGELFF.

The J gene is TRBJ2-4, the V gene TRBV23-1; possibly TRBD1 or TRBD2 for D (5 bases each). TRBV23-1 qualifies as an ORF whose function is uncertain. The CDR3 contains 17 residues. V was shortened by 3 bases and J by 1 base, with 16 bases between the two germline ends. The CDR3 protein is CASSHRGAGEAKNIQYF. As DNA, the CDR3 is TGCGCCAGCAGTCACCGAGGGGCTGGGGAGGCCAAAAACATTCAGTACTTC.

J is TRBJ2-3 and V is TRBV4-2; 12 bases align to TRBD2. Germline lookup yields CDR1 LGHNA and CDR2 YNFKEQ. Unmatched junction bases numbered 2, after V lost 0 bases and J lost 4 bases. This CDR3 has 16 amino acids. The DNA for the CDR3 is TGTGCCAGCAGCCAAGAACTAGCGGGAGGTGCAGATACGCAGTATTTT. Its translation: CASSQELAGGADTQYF.

The V gene is TRBV7-3, the J gene TRBJ2-2; weak D call: TRBD2 (6 bases). V lost 5 bases and J 7 bases, leaving 17 bases between the germline ends. CDR3 length: 15 residues. The germline V gene has CDR1 SGHTA and CDR2 FQGTGA. CDR3 sequence: CASSTQTRSGGELFF. The CDR3 nucleotides are TGTGCCAGCAGCACCCAGACTAGATCGGGCGGGGAGCTGTTTTTT.

This sequence joins TRBV5-1 and TRBJ2-7, with 12 bases that match TRBD1. The ends lost 3 bases at V and 6 bases at J; junction bases unmatched: 10. This CDR3 region has 16 residues. Germline V lookup: CDR1 SGHRS, CDR2 YFSETQ. The CDR3 sequence is CASSSAPGTGGIEQYF. As DNA, the CDR3 is TGCGCCAGCAGCTCAGCCCCCGGGACAGGGGGCATCGAGCAGTACTTC.

This clone was seen a single time. The gene calls are TRBV5-1 and TRBJ2-1; 9 bases line up with TRBD2. CDR1 and CDR2 from the germline V gene are SGHRS and YFSETQ. The V segment lost 2 bases and the J segment 7 bases; nucleotides outside the gene matches: 7. The CDR3 sequence is 15 residues long. The DNA of the CDR3 is TGCGCCAGCAGCTTTGATAGCGGGAGTTCGAATGAGCAGTTCTTC. This translates into CASSFDSGSSNEQFF. Using reference TRBV5-1 and TRBJ2-1 for the parts outside the CDR3, the full variable domain is KAGVTQTPRYLIKTRGQQVTLSCSPISGHRSVSWYQQTPGQGLQFLFEYFSETQRNKGNFPGRFSGRQFSNSRSEMNVSTLELGDSALYLCASSFDSGSSNEQFFGPGTRLTVL.

This clone was detected only a few times. This sequence joins TRBV7-9 and TRBJ1-2; possible D gene TRBD1, 5 bases. Trimming took 1 base from V and 6 from J, leaving 12 bases between them. The CDR3 is 14 amino acids. The V gene's germline CDR1 is SEHNR and CDR2 FQNEAQ (reference sequence). In DNA, the CDR3 is TGTGCCAGCAGCTTAGTGGGGGGAGGAGATGGCTACACCTTC. Protein: CASSLVGGGDGYTF.

This chain links TRBV6-5 with TRBJ1-4; D is unclear. V shed 5 bases and J shed 13 bases, with 14 bases lying between them. The CDR3 length is 12 residues. Germline V CDR1 and CDR2: MNHEY, SVGAGI. DNA of the CDR3: TGTGCCAGCAGTCTCGACCGGGCCAGACTGTTTTTT. Protein: CASSLDRARLFF.

The rearrangement uses TRBV28 and TRBJ1-1, with no clear D. The CDR3 is 13 residues long. Germline values: CDR1 MDHEN, CDR2 SYDVKM. Trimming left V 2 bases short and J 11 bases short, with 15 bases between. The CDR3 nucleotides are TGTGCCAGCAGTTTAGGCAGTAACATGCTGGCTTTCTTT. This translates into CASSLGSNMLAFF.

The rearrangement links TRBV12-5 to TRBJ2-3; D gene uncertain. This CDR3 has 12 residues. Per the germline V gene, CDR1 is LGHNT and CDR2 is FRNRAP. Trimming cost V 2 bases and J 5 bases, with 5 bases left between them. In DNA, the CDR3 is TGTGCTAGTGGTTTGTGGGGAGATACGCAGTATTTT. This gives the protein CASGLWGDTQYF.

The chain joins TRBV19 to TRBJ2-5; TRBD1 matches 11 bases. The CDR3 covers 16 residues. Losses at the gene ends were 6 bases for V and 5 bases for J; bases not matched to a gene: 11. Germline CDR1 and CDR2: LNHDA and SQIVND (reference sequence). CDR3 loop: CASSMGQGGFGETQYF. In nucleotides, the CDR3 is TGTGCCAGTAGCATGGGACAGGGGGGATTCGGCGAGACCCAGTACTTC.

This chain links TRBV2 with TRBJ1-5, with D possibly matching TRBD1 (5 bases). Germline V CDR1 and CDR2: SNHLY, FYNNEI. There are 14 residues in the CDR3. Trimming stripped 3 bases from V and 11 bases from J, with 17 bases between. The CDR3 nucleotides read TGTGCCAGCAGTGATAAGACAGCTGACTCGGCCCAGCATTTT. Residues: CASSDKTADSAQHF.

The genes are TRBV5-4 and TRBJ2-1; no reliable D call. CDR1 SGHNT and CDR2 YYREEE come from the germline V gene (reference sequence). This CDR3 is built from 16 residues. Trimming removed 0 bases at V and 4 bases at J, with 14 bases between. The DNA for the CDR3 is TGTGCCAGCAGCTTGGCCGACCGGAGCCTGTACAATGAGCAGTTCTTC. It specifies CASSLADRSLYNEQFF.